Following are 26 T cell receptor beta chains from one sample sequenced in a study of T cell repertoires in cytomegalovirus infection. Via MiXCR, TCRdb re-called the reads, giving one row per CDR3 protein. Among about 740,000 distinct CDR3 sequences listed, less than 40% were seen once. The material sequenced was PBMCs. These receptors were taken from a human donor in good health (CMV status not recorded). Some clones in this sample may be carry-over from other donors' samples.

Only a few counts were recorded for this clonotype. The chain uses TRBV6-8 and TRBJ2-1, with D possibly matching TRBD1 (7 bases). The CDR3 is made up of 16 amino acids. The germline gives CDR1 MNHGY, CDR2 SAAAGT. Trimming removed 5 bases from V and 2 bases from J, with 16 bases in between. The CDR3 loop reads CASSVVQGGAYNEQFF. The CDR3, as DNA: TGTGCCAGCAGTGTGGTCCAGGGGGGAGCCTACAATGAGCAGTTCTTC.

This clonotype turned up a few times. This chain uses TRBV12-5 with TRBJ2-1, with D possibly being TRBD1 or TRBD2 (5 bases each). The CDR3 consists of 12 residues. CDR1 is LGHNT and CDR2 is FRNRAP in the germline V gene. V was cut by 5 bases and J by 10 bases, with 12 bases left in between. This CDR3 is CASGTSGLEQFF. The CDR3, as DNA: TGTGCTAGTGGTACCTCGGGGCTGGAGCAGTTCTTC.

This rearrangement joins TRBV20-1 to TRBJ2-3; 11 bases align to TRBD2. V lost 0 bases and J lost 6; bases outside the gene matches: 5. Per germline, CDR1 DFQATT and CDR2 SNEGSKA (reference sequence). The CDR3 extends over 15 amino acids. CDR3 sequence reads: CSAREVAGGPDTQYF. Here the CDR3 DNA reads TGCAGTGCTAGAGAGGTAGCGGGAGGGCCGGATACGCAGTATTTT.

The V and J genes are TRBV28 and TRBJ2-1; no definite D call. V lost 5 bases and J lost 8, with 13 bases in between. From germline, CDR1 is MDHEN and CDR2 SYDVKM. CDR3 length equals 13 residues. The CDR3 DNA reads TGTGCCAGCAGTCCCTCGTGGCACCATGAGCAGTTCTTC. Translation gives CASSPSWHHEQFF.

The rearrangement uses TRBV6-6 and TRBJ1-3; D possibly corresponds to TRBD1 (6 bases). V lost 4 bases, J lost 4 bases, and 14 bases lay in between. Germline assignment: CDR1 MNHNY and CDR2 SVGAGI (reference sequence). This CDR3 region has 15 residues. CDR3 amino acids: CASSSDRSAGNTIYF. CDR3 nucleotide sequence: TGTGCCAGCAGTTCAGACAGGTCTGCCGGAAACACCATATATTTT.

Only a few counts were recorded for this clonotype. The rearrangement links TRBV29-1 to TRBJ2-3; TRBD1 or TRBD2 may be the D gene (5 bases each). The CDR3 totals 13 residues. Trimming pared 3 bases from V and 3 bases from J, leaving 10 bases between. From germline, CDR1 is SQVTM and CDR2 ANQGSEA. In DNA, the CDR3 is TGCAGCGTTGATAGGGGACGAACAGATACGCAGTATTTT. Protein: CSVDRGRTDTQYF.

The CDR3 sequence: CAARTWGAYEQYF. CDR3 in DNA: TGTGCCGCCCGAACGTGGGGTGCCTACGAGCAGTACTTC. This chain uses TRBV30 with TRBJ2-7; D is uncertain. Trimming cost V 8 bases and J 2 bases, with 16 bases left between them. Germline assignment: CDR1 GTSNPN and CDR2 SVGIG (reference sequence). The CDR3 length is 13 residues.

This clonotype was observed a few times. The chain recombines TRBV19 with TRBJ1-2; TRBD1 is a possible D gene (5 bases). This CDR3 has 12 amino acids. Trimming stripped 5 bases from V and 8 bases from J, with 12 bases between. Germline V gene data show CDR1 as LNHDA and CDR2 as SQIVND (reference sequence). CDR3 nucleotides: TGTGCCAGTAGTGTGGGGACTGGAGGCTACACCTTC. This sequence encodes CASSVGTGGYTF.

Turning to this clonotype: Relative to the germline gene, one junction end is altered; a read error may explain this. J is TRBJ2-2 and V is TRBV7-7; tentatively, D is TRBD1 (6 bases). There are 15 residues in the CDR3. Germline V CDR1 and CDR2: SSHAT, FNYEAQ (reference sequence). CDR3 in DNA: TGTGCTAGCAGATTACAGGGTCAGGACACCGGGGAGCTGTTTTTT. As protein: CASRLQGQDTGELFF. Variable domain in full (rest from reference TRBV7-7 and TRBJ2-2): GAGVSQSPRYKVTKRGQDVTLRCDPISSHATLYWYQQALGQGPEFLTYFNYEAQPDKSGLPSDRFSAERPEGSISTLTIQRTEQRDSAMYRCASRLQGQDTGELFFGEGSRLTVL.

There are a few counts of this clonotype. CDR3 sequence reads: CASSYSEGPHKDTQYF. The DNA for the CDR3 is TGTGCCAGCAGTTATTCAGAGGGGCCGCACAAAGATACGCAGTATTTT. The rearrangement uses TRBV6-5 and TRBJ2-3; either TRBD1 or TRBD2 may supply D (5 bases each). The CDR3 runs 16 residues. V dropped 3 bases and J dropped 5 bases, with 18 bases sitting between them. The germline V gene has CDR1 MNHEY and CDR2 SVGAGI.

The chain couples TRBV6-6 to TRBJ1-2, with 7 bases lining up with TRBD1. J lost 6 bases, V lost 10 bases, and 8 bases had no gene match. The length of the CDR3 is 12 residues. Germline values: CDR1 MNHNY, CDR2 SVGAGI (reference sequence). CDR3 nucleotides: TGTGCCACACTCCGGGACAGAGATGGCTACACCTTC. As protein: CATLRDRDGYTF.

There are a few counts of this clonotype. V usage is TRBV4-1 and J usage is TRBJ1-2; 7 bases align to TRBD1. The junction had 17 bases not matched to a gene; V was cut back by 3 bases and J by 4 bases. The CDR3 covers 18 residues. Per the germline V gene, CDR1 is MGHRA and CDR2 is YSYEKL. The DNA for the CDR3 is TGCGCCAGCAGCCAGGCTGGGACAGCCCAGGGGACCTTCTATGGCTACACCTTC. This encodes CASSQAGTAQGTFYGYTF.

In regard to this clonotype: This likely comes from a read error, as the CDR3 has no conserved phenylalanine or tryptophan at its end. This rearrangement joins TRBV12-3 or TRBV12-4 to TRBJ1-4; 9 bases map to TRBD1. The CDR3 totals 16 residues. The J segment lost 3 bases and the V segment lost 6 bases, leaving 8 bases of the junction unmatched. The CDR3 reads CASSGTGRVANEKLFL. CDR3 bases: TGTGCCAGCAGCGGGACAGGGCGAGTAGCTAATGAAAAACTGTTTTTG.

This clonotype has a count of ten or more. The chain links TRBV27 to TRBJ1-5; no definite D call. CDR1 is MNHEY, CDR2 SMNVEV, per germline (reference sequence). CDR3 length: 14 residues. V shed 3 bases and J shed 8 bases, with 14 bases lying between them. The CDR3 reads CASSLGPAEEPQHF. The CDR3 bases are TGTGCCAGCAGTTTGGGCCCAGCCGAGGAGCCCCAGCATTTT.

Note on this clonotype: This may arise from a read error, as a much more abundant clone is one base away. This rearrangement joins TRBV12-3 or TRBV12-4 to TRBJ2-3; D may correspond to TRBD1 or TRBD2 (5 bases each). The CDR3 spans 14 residues. CDR3 sequence reads: CASSLASVTDTKYF. CDR3 nucleotide sequence: TGTGCCAGCAGTTTAGCTAGCGTGACAGATACGAAGTATTTT.

Only a few counts were recorded for this clonotype. This sequence joins TRBV20-1 and TRBJ2-6; D is uncertain. The CDR3 has 12 residues. Trimming removed 2 bases at V and 4 bases at J, with 3 bases between. The V gene's germline CDR1 is DFQATT and CDR2 SNEGSKA (reference sequence). CDR3 sequence reads: CSARYGANVLTF. CDR3 in DNA: TGCAGTGCTAGATACGGGGCCAACGTCCTGACTTTC.

The chain recombines TRBV19 with TRBJ2-1; 8 nucleotides match TRBD2. Trimming removed 3 bases from V and 5 bases from J; junction bases left unmatched: 6. The germline gives CDR1 LNHDA, CDR2 SQIVND (reference sequence). The CDR3 extends over 15 amino acids. The CDR3 sequence is CASSMGTSGNNEQFF. The CDR3 region has the DNA TGTGCCAGTAGTATGGGCACTAGCGGTAACAATGAGCAGTTCTTC.

The rearrangement links TRBV5-6 to TRBJ2-7; maybe TRBD1 (6 bases). Trimming took 7 bases from V and 5 from J, leaving 31 bases between them. The CDR3 is 18 residues long. The germline gives CDR1 SGHDT, CDR2 YYEEEE. The CDR3 DNA sequence: TGTGCCAGCTCCAAGGGGGAGTTGCGTCGGTCCGGGAAGGACGAGCAGTACTTC. This gives the protein CASSKGELRRSGKDEQYF. Using reference TRBV5-6 and TRBJ2-7 for the parts outside the CDR3, the full variable domain is DAGVTQSPTHLIKTRGQQVTLRCSPKSGHDTVSWYQQALGQGPQFIFQYYEEEERQRGNFPDRFSGHQFPNYSSELNVNALLLGDSALYLCASSKGELRRSGKDEQYFGPGTRLTVT.

Comment on this clonotype: A junction boundary mismatches the germline segment, possibly from a read error. CDR3 residues: CARSLARDYNYGDTF. The CDR3 nucleotides read TGTGCCAGGAGTTTAGCCAGGGACTATAACTATGGCGACACCTTC. This chain links TRBV12-3 or TRBV12-4 with TRBJ1-2; weak D call: TRBD1 (5 bases). This CDR3 is 15 amino acids long.

The chain employs TRBV30 and TRBJ1-1, with unresolved D. V lost 2 bases and J 1 base, leaving 17 bases between the germline ends. CDR3 size: 16 residues. Germline CDR1 is GTSNPN and CDR2 is SVGIG (reference sequence). The CDR3: CAWSWDAWQANTEAFF. The CDR3 DNA reads TGTGCCTGGAGTTGGGATGCCTGGCAGGCGAACACTGAAGCTTTCTTT.

V and J are TRBV6-2 or TRBV6-3 and TRBJ1-6, with D tentatively TRBD1 (6 bases). Germline V lookup: CDR1 MNHEY, CDR2 SVGEGT. V was trimmed by 4 bases and J by 10 bases, leaving 14 bases between them. The length of the CDR3 is 14 residues. The DNA of the CDR3 is TGTGCCAGCAGTTCCGACAGGCTTAACTCACCCCTCCACTTT. Its translation: CASSSDRLNSPLHF.

A remark on this clonotype: Since the CDR3 does not end with the conserved phenylalanine or tryptophan, this likely comes from a read error. The chain has TRBV28 and TRBJ1-1, with TRBD1 identical over 7 bases. Germline values: CDR1 MDHEN, CDR2 SYDVKM. The CDR3 consists of 16 residues. The chain's CDR3 is CSTTDEGAIMNTEAFC. DNA for the CDR3: TGTTCAACCACCGATGAGGGGGCCATCATGAACACTGAAGCTTTCTGT.

This chain links TRBV7-2 with TRBJ1-5; D remains ambiguous. Germline-derived CDR1 and CDR2 are SGHTA and FQGNSA. This CDR3 comprises 15 residues. Trimming shortened V by 2 bases and J by 0 bases, and 8 bases separated the two germline ends. CDR3 DNA: TGTGCCAGCAGCTTAAATCCGAGTAGCAATCAGCCCCAGCATTTT. This codes for CASSLNPSSNQPQHF.

This clonotype was picked up many times. The rearrangement links TRBV5-6 to TRBJ2-1; D uncertain. V lost 0 bases, J lost 7 bases, and 5 bases lay in between. The CDR3 is 12 amino acids. Germline loops: CDR1 SGHDT, CDR2 YYEEEE. This CDR3 is CASSLVRNEQFF. CDR3 nucleotides: TGTGCCAGCAGCTTGGTTAGGAATGAGCAGTTCTTC.

This clonotype was observed a few times. The CDR3 nucleotides read TGTGCCAGCAGCTTAGGTACAGGGGCAAGGTGGAATGAGCAGTTCTTC. Translating gives CASSLGTGARWNEQFF. The V call is TRBV7-2, the J call TRBJ2-1; 7 bases line up with TRBD1. Germline V gene sequence: CDR1 SGHTA, CDR2 FQGNSA. CDR3 size: 16 residues. Germline trimming cut 1 base from V and 7 bases from J; bases unmatched to any gene: 10.

In this sample, this clonotype turned up once. The rearrangement joins TRBV7-8 to TRBJ2-3, with a weak D call TRBD1 (5 bases). The length of the CDR3 is 16 residues. Trimming took off 8 bases at V and 0 bases at J, with 18 bases between the two ends. From germline, CDR1 is SGHVS and CDR2 FQNEAQ. CDR3 region: CASASRQRPSTDTQYF. CDR3 nucleotide sequence: TGTGCCAGCGCCTCCCGACAGCGTCCTAGCACAGATACGCAGTATTTT.